This T cell receptor beta chain was recovered during a study of blood T cell repertoires in COVID-19. Sequencing used immunoSEQ multiplex PCR; TCRdb keeps in-frame clones, though not all of them. The sample includes over 50,000 clones, 88% of them seen just once. Germline trimming cut 4 bases from V and 1 base from J; bases unmatched to any gene: 3. CDR3 length: 15 amino acids. The germline gives CDR1 KGHSH, CDR2 LQKENI. Sequencing was done on a sample of peripheral blood. The V and J genes are TRBV18 and TRBJ2-2; 7 nucleotides agree with TRBD1. This clonotype originated in a human donor in a cohort sampled during active COVID-19. The CDR3 sequence: CASSLRTGNTGELFF. The CDR3 DNA is TGTGCCAGCTCACTGCGGACAGGGAACACCGGGGAGCTGTTTTTT.